The clone carrying this T cell receptor (beta chain) was observed at least ten times. Its antigen remains unidentified. The CDR3 has 12 residues. Trimming left V 5 bases short and J 7 bases short, with 9 bases between. Germline V gene lookup returns CDR1 ENHRY and CDR2 SYGVKD. Amplification targeted TCR beta CDR3 regions from RNA transcripts. HTBI primers were the set used in a first-round RT-PCR of the TCR CDR3. One entry per CDR3 protein results from TCRdb running MiXCR on the multiplex PCR reads. Here the sample spans about 760,000 distinct CDR3 sequences, about a third being singletons. The hyperthyroidism was newly diagnosed and had lasted under 2 months; the patients were aged 18 to 65. Each diagnosis was grounded in clinical symptoms, serum thyroxine and TRAb, thyroid ultrasound, and orbital computed tomography. This sample is part of a study of T cells in Graves' hyperthyroidism and ophthalmopathy.

General study findings and limits: Blood held most thyroid clonotypes expanded above 0.001 frequency. Stable hyperthyroidism and ophthalmopathy were separated using 13 V-J signatures.

Sequencing was done on a sample of blood. The chain recombines TRBV10-3 with TRBJ1-5, with unresolved D. The origin of this receptor is a middle-aged woman with Graves' hyperthyroidism. CDR3 DNA sequence: TGTGCCATCAGTAACAGCGGCCAGCCCCAGCATTTT. Its protein product is CAISNSGQPQHF.